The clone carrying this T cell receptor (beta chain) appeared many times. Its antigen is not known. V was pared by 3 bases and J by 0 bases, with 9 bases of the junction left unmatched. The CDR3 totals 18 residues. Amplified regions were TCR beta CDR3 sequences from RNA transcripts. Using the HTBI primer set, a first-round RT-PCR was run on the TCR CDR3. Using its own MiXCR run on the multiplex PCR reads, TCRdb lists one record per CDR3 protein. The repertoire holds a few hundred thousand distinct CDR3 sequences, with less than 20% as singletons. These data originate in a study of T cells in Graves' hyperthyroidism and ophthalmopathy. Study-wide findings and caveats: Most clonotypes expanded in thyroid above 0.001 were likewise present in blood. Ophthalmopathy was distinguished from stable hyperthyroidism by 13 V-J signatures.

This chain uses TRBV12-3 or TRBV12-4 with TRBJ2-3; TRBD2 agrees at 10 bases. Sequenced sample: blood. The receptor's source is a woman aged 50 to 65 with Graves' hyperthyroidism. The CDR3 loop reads CASSFPGLADPSTDTQYF. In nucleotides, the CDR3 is TGTGCCAGCAGTTTTCCCGGACTAGCGGACCCAAGCACAGATACGCAGTATTTT.